Below, 23 T cell receptor beta chains from the same sample are listed, as sequenced in a study of lymphopenia after photon versus proton radiotherapy. The repertoire was sequenced with immunoSEQ multiplex PCR; TCRdb's copy has only in-frame clones and lacks some. In the table there are some 30,000 clones, over 80% of which are singletons. The sample consisted of peripheral blood, taken from a patient treated with proton-based radiotherapy. The receptors derive from a woman in her sixties with cholangiocarcinoma. Some clones in this sample may be carry-over from other donors' samples.

This chain links TRBV27 with TRBJ1-2, with D possibly TRBD1 on 6 matching bases. Germline V gives CDR1 MNHEY, CDR2 SMNVEV (reference sequence). The CDR3 runs to 14 residues. Trimming cost V 4 bases and J 0 bases, with 9 bases left between them. CDR3 in amino acids: CASSSQGTNYGYTF. The DNA of the CDR3 is TGTGCCAGCAGTTCACAGGGAACTAACTATGGCTACACCTTC.

The chain joins TRBV19 to TRBJ2-3, with D perhaps matching TRBD1 (5 bases). Trimming left V 5 bases short and J 3 bases short, with 12 bases between. The CDR3 sequence is 14 residues long. CDR1 and CDR2 from the germline V gene are LNHDA and SQIVND (reference sequence). The CDR3: CASSLRDRTDTQYF. The CDR3 DNA is TGTGCCAGTAGTCTCAGGGATCGGACAGATACGCAGTATTTT.

This chain joins TRBV5-1 and TRBJ2-3; D is possibly TRBD1 (6 bases). CDR3 size: 14 residues. Trimming left V 2 bases short and J 1 base short, with 8 bases between. CDR1 and CDR2 from the germline V gene are SGHRS and YFSETQ. This chain's CDR3 is CASSLQGGTDTQYF. As DNA, the CDR3 is TGCGCCAGCAGCTTACAGGGCGGCACAGATACGCAGTATTTT. Full variable domain (missing parts from reference TRBV5-1 and TRBJ2-3): KAGVTQTPRYLIKTRGQQVTLSCSPISGHRSVSWYQQTPGQGLQFLFEYFSETQRNKGNFPGRFSGRQFSNSRSEMNVSTLELGDSALYLCASSLQGGTDTQYFGPGTRLTVL.

This sequence joins TRBV5-1 and TRBJ2-3; weak D call: TRBD1 (6 bases). Deletions cut 1 base from V and 5 bases from J, with 8 bases between. The CDR3 covers 13 residues. Germline V gene sequence: CDR1 SGHRS, CDR2 YFSETQ. CDR3 bases: TGCGCCAGCAGCTTGCGAGGGGGAGATACGCAGTATTTT. Translating it yields CASSLRGGDTQYF. Full variable domain (rest looked up from reference TRBV5-1 and TRBJ2-3): KAGVTQTPRYLIKTRGQQVTLSCSPISGHRSVSWYQQTPGQGLQFLFEYFSETQRNKGNFPGRFSGRQFSNSRSEMNVSTLELGDSALYLCASSLRGGDTQYFGPGTRLTVL.

The chain combines TRBV28 with TRBJ1-1; D not certain. CDR1 and CDR2 from the germline V gene are MDHEN and SYDVKM. Trimming cost V 5 bases and J 5 bases, with 9 bases left between them. The length of the CDR3 is 12 residues. The CDR3 DNA sequence: TGTGCCAGCAGTCCCCCGGTGACTGAAGCTTTCTTT. Its translation is CASSPPVTEAFF.

CDR3 amino acids: CASSFTGTSGVLQQFF. The DNA of the CDR3 is TGTGCCAGCAGCTTTACCGGGACTAGCGGGGTTCTGCAGCAGTTCTTC. The chain combines TRBV11-2 with TRBJ2-1, with 13 bases that match TRBD2. The CDR3 loop spans 16 amino acids. Trimming removed 3 bases from V and 11 bases from J; junction bases left unmatched: 10. Looked up from germline, CDR1 is SGHAT and CDR2 is FQNNGV.

This clone was detected only once. The J gene is TRBJ2-1, the V gene TRBV5-1; 9 bases fit TRBD2. Germline V gene data show CDR1 as SGHRS and CDR2 as YFSETQ. CDR3 length: 14 residues. The junction had 8 bases not matched to a gene; V was cut back by 4 bases and J by 9 bases. The DNA of the CDR3 is TGCGCCAGCAGCGCCGGACTAGCGAGAGGTGAGCAGTTCTTC. Translated, it gives CASSAGLARGEQFF.

A remark on this clone: One junction end disagrees with the germline gene, perhaps due to a read error. This chain joins TRBV18 and TRBJ2-5, with no clear D. Germline loops: CDR1 KGHSH, CDR2 LQKENI. The CDR3 covers 13 residues. The chain's CDR3 is CASSRRVQESQYF. The CDR3 bases are TGTGCCAGCTCACGCCGGGTCCAAGAGTCCCAGTACTTC.

The genes are TRBV7-3 and TRBJ2-5; perhaps D is TRBD1 or TRBD2 (5 bases each). Per the germline V gene, CDR1 is SGHTA and CDR2 is FQGTGA. The CDR3 is 14 residues long. V lost 5 bases and J lost 3, with 13 bases in between. CDR3 amino acids: CASSPTGTEETQYF. CDR3 sequence (DNA): TGTGCCAGCAGCCCCACCGGGACGGAAGAGACCCAGTACTTC.

The chain uses TRBV5-1 and TRBJ2-3; no clear D. The germline V gene encodes CDR1 SGHRS and CDR2 YFSETQ. The CDR3 covers 14 residues. V was clipped by 2 bases and J by 2 bases, with 9 bases between them. The chain's CDR3 is CASSLLNPTDTQYF. The CDR3 DNA follows: TGCGCCAGCAGCTTATTAAACCCCACAGATACGCAGTATTTT. Looking up the rest from reference TRBV5-1 and TRBJ2-3 gives the full variable domain: KAGVTQTPRYLIKTRGQQVTLSCSPISGHRSVSWYQQTPGQGLQFLFEYFSETQRNKGNFPGRFSGRQFSNSRSEMNVSTLELGDSALYLCASSLLNPTDTQYFGPGTRLTVL.

This clone was observed once. The J gene is TRBJ1-5, the V gene TRBV4-2, with TRBD1 matching 8 bases. CDR3 length: 18 residues. Germline lookup yields CDR1 LGHNA and CDR2 YNFKEQ. V shed 3 bases and J 3 bases; nucleotides not matched to a gene: 13. CDR3 loop: CASSQRDRRMSINQPQHF. DNA for the CDR3: TGTGCCAGCAGCCAGCGGGACAGGCGAATGTCTATCAATCAGCCCCAGCATTTT.

The rearrangement joins TRBV29-1 to TRBJ2-5, with no clear D. Germline loops: CDR1 SQVTM, CDR2 ANQGSEA. This CDR3 is 12 amino acids long. Deletions cut 5 bases from V and 3 bases from J, with 10 bases between. The CDR3 here is CSVFTAEETQYF. CDR3 coding DNA: TGCAGCGTTTTTACGGCTGAAGAGACCCAGTACTTC.

The V and J genes are TRBV5-1 and TRBJ1-2; D uncertain. This CDR3 has 14 amino acids. CDR1 and CDR2 from the germline V gene are SGHRS and YFSETQ. Trimming left V 4 bases short and J 3 bases short, with 13 bases between. DNA of the CDR3: TGCGCCAGCAGCCTCGAGACGGGATACTATGGCTACACCTTC. It yields the protein CASSLETGYYGYTF.

This chain connects TRBV2 to TRBJ2-2; 11 nucleotides agree with TRBD2. Trimming removed 5 bases from V and 5 bases from J; junction bases left unmatched: 7. Germline CDR1 is SNHLY and CDR2 is FYNNEI. The CDR3 consists of 16 residues. CDR3 bases: TGTGCCAGCAGTAAAGGACTAGCGGGTGGTACCGGGGAGCTGTTTTTT. Amino acids: CASSKGLAGGTGELFF.

V and J are TRBV5-4 and TRBJ2-7, with 7 bases that match TRBD1. The CDR3 loop spans 15 amino acids. Germline assignment: CDR1 SGHNT and CDR2 YYREEE (reference sequence). Trimming took 3 bases from V and 2 from J; bases not matched to a gene: 8. This chain's CDR3 is CASSSGGTEAYEQYF. CDR3 nucleotides: TGTGCCAGCAGCTCTGGTGGGACAGAGGCCTACGAGCAGTACTTC.

The CDR3 region is CASSLQGATELTSSPLHF. The CDR3 nucleotides are TGTGCCAGCAGCTTACAGGGGGCCACGGAGCTTACTAGTTCACCCCTCCACTTT. The chain couples TRBV7-2 to TRBJ1-6; 8 bases agree with TRBD1. CDR1 is SGHTA and CDR2 is FQGNSA in the germline V gene. V lost 2 bases to trimming and J lost 9 bases; unmatched junction nucleotides: 15. The CDR3 has 18 amino acids.

The chain uses TRBV15 and TRBJ1-3; D not resolved. The germline V gene encodes CDR1 LNHNV and CDR2 YYDKDF (reference sequence). The V gene lost 0 bases and the J gene lost 0 bases, with 12 bases spanning the gap. CDR3 size: 17 residues. The CDR3 loop reads CATSREYLRHSGNTIYF. The CDR3 coding sequence is TGTGCCACCAGCAGAGAATATTTGCGACACTCTGGAAACACCATATATTTT.

This chain links TRBV7-9 with TRBJ1-3; D ambiguous. V lost 2 bases to trimming and J lost 2 bases, with 10 bases between them. The CDR3 sequence is 15 residues long. CDR1 SEHNR and CDR2 FQNEAQ come from the germline V gene (reference sequence). The CDR3 nucleotides are TGTGCCAGCAGCTTAATCACGGTAACTGGAAACACCATATATTTT. Protein product: CASSLITVTGNTIYF.

The CDR3: CASSDRQGLPNEQFF. The CDR3 coding sequence is TGTGCCAGCAGCGACAGACAGGGACTACCCAATGAGCAGTTCTTC. This chain links TRBV7-9 with TRBJ2-1; D assignment may be TRBD1 or TRBD2 (7 bases each). Trimming left V 5 bases short and J 6 bases short, with 17 bases between. The V gene's germline CDR1 is SEHNR and CDR2 FQNEAQ (reference sequence). This CDR3 is 15 amino acids long.

V is TRBV7-6 and J is TRBJ2-7; 9 bases agree with TRBD1. Germline lookup yields CDR1 SGHVS and CDR2 FNYEAQ. V dropped 1 base and J dropped 6; count of bases not matched to a gene: 4. The CDR3 loop spans 14 amino acids. CDR3 bases: TGTGCCAGCAGCTTAGGCGGGACAGGGTTCGAGCAGTACTTC. Protein: CASSLGGTGFEQYF.

The rearrangement uses TRBV9 and TRBJ1-1; no clear D gene. V lost 0 bases, J lost 2 bases, and 8 bases lay in between. There are 14 residues in the CDR3. Germline CDR1 reads SGDLS; CDR2 reads YYNGEE. CDR3 nucleotide sequence: TGTGCCAGCAGCGTAGCGGGGTTCAACACTGAAGCTTTCTTT. Its translation is CASSVAGFNTEAFF.

The chain combines TRBV27 with TRBJ1-5; D is unclear. CDR1 and CDR2 from the germline V gene are MNHEY and SMNVEV (reference sequence). The CDR3 runs to 11 residues. V lost 8 bases and J 9 bases, leaving 11 bases between the germline ends. In DNA form, the CDR3 reads TGTGCCAGCGGTACTACGTGGCCCCAGCATTTT. Residues: CASGTTWPQHF.

The J gene is TRBJ1-1, the V gene TRBV5-1; D not resolved. Germline V gives CDR1 SGHRS, CDR2 YFSETQ. V was shortened by 0 bases and J by 6 bases, with 6 bases between the two germline ends. The CDR3 has 12 residues. The CDR3 is CASSLAGSEAFF. The DNA of the CDR3 is TGCGCCAGCAGCTTGGCCGGCTCTGAAGCTTTCTTT.